The present entry profiles one T cell receptor beta chain with its context. The antigen remains undetermined. Germline assignment: CDR1 MNHEY and CDR2 SVGAGI. V was trimmed by 7 bases and J by 2 bases, leaving 11 bases between them. The CDR3 consists of 14 residues. This sample was taken from a study of T cell responses to AZD1222 COVID-19 vaccine. Study-level results: Most donors were white British, females outnumbered males, and clonal diversity was possibly underestimated. The span of vaccine-associated CD4 TCRs extended across spike, with dominance at 160-218 and 743-854. A reported finding is that nearly half of spike-specific TCRs target unmutated variant regions. Researchers took repertoire samples only after the peak T cell response had come.

Using immunoSEQ multiplex PCR, the repertoire was profiled, and TCRdb retains in-frame clones only, with some absent. The table lists 150,000 or so clones, roughly four fifths of them singletons. This material consisted of peripheral blood, taken on day 0 of MenACWY control vaccination. The receptor comes from an adult in good health. V gene TRBV6-5 combines with J gene TRBJ1-4; no definite D call. CDR3 protein: CASKAGRTNEKLFF. The DNA for the CDR3 is TGTGCCAGCAAGGCGGGGAGGACTAATGAAAAACTGTTTTTT.